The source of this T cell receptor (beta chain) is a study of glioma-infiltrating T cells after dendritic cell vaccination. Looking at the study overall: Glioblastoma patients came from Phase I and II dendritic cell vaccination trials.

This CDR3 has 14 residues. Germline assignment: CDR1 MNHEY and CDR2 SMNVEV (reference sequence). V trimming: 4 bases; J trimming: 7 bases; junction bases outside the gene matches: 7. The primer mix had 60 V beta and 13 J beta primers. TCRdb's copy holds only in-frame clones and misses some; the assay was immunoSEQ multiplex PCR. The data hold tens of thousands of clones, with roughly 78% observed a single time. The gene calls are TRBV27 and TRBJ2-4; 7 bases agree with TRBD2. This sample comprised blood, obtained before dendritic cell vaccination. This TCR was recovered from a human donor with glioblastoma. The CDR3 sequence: CASSWAGERNIQYF. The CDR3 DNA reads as TGTGCCAGCAGTTGGGCGGGAGAACGGAACATTCAGTACTTC.